This TCR beta chain was identified during a study of sequential checkpoint blockade in melanoma. Clones were read by immunoSEQ multiplex PCR, and TCRdb kept only the in-frame ones, dropping some. The data contain roughly 20,000 clones, roughly four fifths of them singletons. Treatment of the sample: randomized to nivolumab then ipilimumab (arm A) or the reverse (arm B). The CDR3 length is 15 residues. V shed 3 bases, J shed 5 bases, and the junction held 5 bases outside the gene matches. Germline-derived CDR1 and CDR2 are MNHEY and SMNVEV (reference sequence). The chain links TRBV27 to TRBJ2-1, with 9 bases lining up with TRBD2. The TCR sequence derives from a human donor with melanoma. Sequencing used CD8+ T cells sorted from blood (inferred from file names), obtained from a patient given nivolumab and ipilimumab in sequence. DNA for the CDR3: TGTGCCAGCAGTTTCGGCGGGGGGGCCCACAATGAGCAGTTCTTC. Translating gives CASSFGGGAHNEQFF.